There are many counts of the clone carrying this T cell receptor (beta chain). This entry belongs to a study of blood T cell repertoires in COVID-19. Study details: Samples taken during acute and convalescent COVID-19 were collected in the United States, Italy and Spain. T cells, B-cell-depleted T cells, or PBMCs supplied cDNA or gDNA.

Trimming left V 8 bases short and J 2 bases short, with 25 bases between. The CDR3 is 18 residues long. Germline loops: CDR1 LNHDA, CDR2 SQIVND (reference sequence). Authors' processing steps: Estimation of nucleated cell counts was performed using reference gene primer amplification. The data were produced by immunoSEQ multiplex PCR, yet TCRdb's version contains in-frame clones alone and is incomplete. V, J and clone size are those of that table, while D and trimming were read from the DNA. The repertoire consists of about 55,000 clones, with 85% to 90% occurring once and the leading ten covering 8.5%.

The sequence was obtained from a man aged 55 to 70 with active COVID-19. The chain uses TRBV19 and TRBJ1-5, with D tentatively TRBD1 (5 bases). The sequencing sample was made of peripheral blood. CDR3 residues: CASHQPGTAASGNQPQHF. CDR3 DNA sequence: TGTGCCAGTCATCAGCCTGGGACTGCCGCCTCAGGCAATCAGCCCCAGCATTTT.